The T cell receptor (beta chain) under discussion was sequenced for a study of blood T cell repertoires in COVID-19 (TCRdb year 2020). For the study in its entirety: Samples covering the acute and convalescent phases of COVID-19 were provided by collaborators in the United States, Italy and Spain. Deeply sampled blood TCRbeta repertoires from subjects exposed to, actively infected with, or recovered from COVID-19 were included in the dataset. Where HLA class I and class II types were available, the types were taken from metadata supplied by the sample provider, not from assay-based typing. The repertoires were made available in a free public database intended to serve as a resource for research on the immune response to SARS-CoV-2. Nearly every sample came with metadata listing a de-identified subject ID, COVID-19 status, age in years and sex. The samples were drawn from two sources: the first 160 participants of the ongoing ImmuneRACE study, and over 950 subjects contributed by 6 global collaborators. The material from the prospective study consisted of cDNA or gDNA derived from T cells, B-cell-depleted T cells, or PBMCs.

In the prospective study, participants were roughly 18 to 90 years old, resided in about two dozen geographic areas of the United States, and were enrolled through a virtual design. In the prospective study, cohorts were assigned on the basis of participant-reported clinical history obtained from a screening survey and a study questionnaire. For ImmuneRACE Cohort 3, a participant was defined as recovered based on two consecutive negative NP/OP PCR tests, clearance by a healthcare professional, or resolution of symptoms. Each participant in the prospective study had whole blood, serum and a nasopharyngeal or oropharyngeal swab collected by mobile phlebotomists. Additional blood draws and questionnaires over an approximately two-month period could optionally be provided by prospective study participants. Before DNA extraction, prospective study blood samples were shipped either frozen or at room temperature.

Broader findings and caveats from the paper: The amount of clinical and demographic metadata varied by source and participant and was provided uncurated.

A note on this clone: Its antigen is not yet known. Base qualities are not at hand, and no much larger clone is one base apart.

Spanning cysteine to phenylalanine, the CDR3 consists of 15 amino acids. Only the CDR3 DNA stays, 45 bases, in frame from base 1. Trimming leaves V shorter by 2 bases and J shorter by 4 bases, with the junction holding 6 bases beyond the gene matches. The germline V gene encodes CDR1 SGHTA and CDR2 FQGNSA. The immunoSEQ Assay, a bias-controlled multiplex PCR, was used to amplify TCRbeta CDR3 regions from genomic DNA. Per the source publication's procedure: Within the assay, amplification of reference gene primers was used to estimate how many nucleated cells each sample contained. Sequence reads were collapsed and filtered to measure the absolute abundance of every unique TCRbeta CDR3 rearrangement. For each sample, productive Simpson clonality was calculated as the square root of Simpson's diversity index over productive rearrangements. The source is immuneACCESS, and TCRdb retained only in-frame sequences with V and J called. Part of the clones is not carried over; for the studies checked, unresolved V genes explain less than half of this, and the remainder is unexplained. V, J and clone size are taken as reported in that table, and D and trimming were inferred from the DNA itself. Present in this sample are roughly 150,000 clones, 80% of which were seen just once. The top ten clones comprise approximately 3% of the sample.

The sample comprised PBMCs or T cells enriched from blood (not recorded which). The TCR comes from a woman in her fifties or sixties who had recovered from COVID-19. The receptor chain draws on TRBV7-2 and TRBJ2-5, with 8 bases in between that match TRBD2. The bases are TGTGCCAGCAGCTTACCCCGGGGGGGAGGAGAGACCCAGTACTTC. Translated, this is CASSLPRGGGETQYF.